This TCR beta chain was found in a study of T cell repertoires in cytomegalovirus infection. Background on the study: Matching HLA type and CMV infection were both indicated by public TCR beta signatures. Study results and caveats: Cumulated frequencies of public TCR beta families served to identify carriers of CMV plus the relevant HLA. HLA-C-restricted TCR beta clonotypes specific for CMV led the ex vivo response.

TCRdb passed the reads through MiXCR, listing each CDR3 protein once. The repertoire holds a few hundred thousand distinct CDR3 sequences, with about 20% as singletons. This clonotype was observed many times. What it recognizes is unknown. There are 15 residues in the CDR3. V shed 4 bases and J shed 2 bases, with 13 bases lying between them. This chain joins TRBV12-3 or TRBV12-4 and TRBJ2-3, with D unresolved. The sample in question was cultured PBMCs, obtained from culture after CMV antigen stimulation. This clonotype was obtained from a human donor in good health (CMV status not recorded). Some clones in this sample may be carry-over from other donors' samples. Written as DNA, the CDR3 is TGTGCCAGCAGTTCAACAAAAAAAATCACAGATACGCAGTATTTT. This sequence encodes CASSSTKKITDTQYF.